This T cell receptor beta chain was sequenced in a study of blood T cell repertoires in COVID-19. Study-wide context: The analysed material was cDNA or gDNA that came from T cells, B-cell-depleted T cells, or PBMCs.

This CDR3 region has 14 residues. CDR1 is MNHEY, CDR2 SVGAGI, per germline. The V end was cut by 6 bases, the J end by 0 bases, with 11 bases between. In the study's own analysis: Cell counts per sample came from amplifying reference gene primers. Data came from immunoSEQ multiplex PCR; TCRdb stores just in-frame clones and leaves some out. Clone size and V and J calls were adopted from that table, with D and trimming inferred from the DNA. The sample shows roughly 410,000 clones, 89% of them seen only once. The Seattle patients joined while their infection was active and were tracked longitudinally afterward.

This chain links TRBV6-5 with TRBJ1-1; D not certain. Sequences were obtained from peripheral blood. The sequence derives from a woman between 35 and 50 years old with COVID-19, enrolled during active disease. CDR3 coding DNA: TGTGCCAGCAGCTTCGATGGCTTGAACACTGAAGCTTTCTTT. Amino acids: CASSFDGLNTEAFF.